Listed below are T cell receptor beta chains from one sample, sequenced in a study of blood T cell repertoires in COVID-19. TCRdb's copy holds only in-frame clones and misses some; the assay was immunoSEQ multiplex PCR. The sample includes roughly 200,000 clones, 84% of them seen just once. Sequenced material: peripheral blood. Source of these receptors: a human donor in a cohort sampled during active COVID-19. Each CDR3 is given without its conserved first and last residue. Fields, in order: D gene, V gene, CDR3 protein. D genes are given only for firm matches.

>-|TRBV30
AWGKKGVEQPQH
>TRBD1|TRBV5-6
ASSLGRGQSPLH
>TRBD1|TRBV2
ASGLEGADQPQH
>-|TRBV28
ASRLTATNYGYT
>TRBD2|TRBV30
AWSAILAEPSYNEQF
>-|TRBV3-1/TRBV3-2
ASSQSLTGTNYGYT
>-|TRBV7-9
ASSLQTGYEQY
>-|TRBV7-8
ASSPQQGSYGYT
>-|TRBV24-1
ATSRGPPELF
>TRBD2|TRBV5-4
ASSFDVREGQY
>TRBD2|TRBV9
ASSVAEGTSGRAYEQY
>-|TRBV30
AWSLNTGELF
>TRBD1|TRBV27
ASTGTANTGELF
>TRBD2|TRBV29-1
SVEPVGLAGGEQF
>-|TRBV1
TSSQERRDYEQY
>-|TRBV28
ASSSVYNEQF
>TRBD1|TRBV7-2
ASIQDRVGELF
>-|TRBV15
ATSYRGPRGNTIY
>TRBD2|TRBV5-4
ASSAWTSGAYEQY
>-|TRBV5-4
ASNRGLAEETQY
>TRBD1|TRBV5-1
ASSFGDRGNYGYT
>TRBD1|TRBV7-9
ASSSRTGTLTDTQY
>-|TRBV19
ASRQTAPSTDTQY
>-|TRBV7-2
ASSAPLPAGLNEQF
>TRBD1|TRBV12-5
ASGSGGTGFFEQY
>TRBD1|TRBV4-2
ASSPRDRASYEQY
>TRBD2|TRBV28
ASSPGGGRAGGELF
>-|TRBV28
ASSFQGRLFNEQF
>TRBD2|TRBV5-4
ASSLLLAGNTGELF
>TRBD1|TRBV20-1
SASSGTVINQPQH
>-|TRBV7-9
ASSLGGWQPQH
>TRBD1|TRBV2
ASSPADRGPGQPQH
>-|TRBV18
ASSPQRGYEAF
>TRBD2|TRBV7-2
ASSLYRGGIDTQY
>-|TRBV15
ATSEWGRSYEQY
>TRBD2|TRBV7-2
ASSHRAGAHYEQY
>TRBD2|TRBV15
ATSRSWTSGSYLNSYNEQF
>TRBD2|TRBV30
ASSSGSYYEQY
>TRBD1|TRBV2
ASSETGRGEKLF
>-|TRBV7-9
ASSWTATNEKLF
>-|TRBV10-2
ASSEWGRQGNQPQH
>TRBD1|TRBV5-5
ASSWGVGQGTYEQY
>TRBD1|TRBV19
ASSKGTATDTQY
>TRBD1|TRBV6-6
ASSQDRPRGRQPQH
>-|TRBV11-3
ASSTGGPQYNEQF
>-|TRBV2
ASSEGTSTWTPQH
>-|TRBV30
AWSWQGHEKLF
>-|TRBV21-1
ASSKRMREETQY
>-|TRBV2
ASSDTGELF
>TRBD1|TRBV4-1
ASSQGTGSSYEQY
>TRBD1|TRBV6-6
ASSSMGQGPKGYT
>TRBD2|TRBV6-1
ASSESLAGGRDTQY
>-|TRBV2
ASSGPGQNTGELF
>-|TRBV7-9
ASSHRSGNYGYT
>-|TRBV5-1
ASSLDRTGDSGANVLT
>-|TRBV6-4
ASSEDRGDTQY
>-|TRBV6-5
ASKKRSNTGELF